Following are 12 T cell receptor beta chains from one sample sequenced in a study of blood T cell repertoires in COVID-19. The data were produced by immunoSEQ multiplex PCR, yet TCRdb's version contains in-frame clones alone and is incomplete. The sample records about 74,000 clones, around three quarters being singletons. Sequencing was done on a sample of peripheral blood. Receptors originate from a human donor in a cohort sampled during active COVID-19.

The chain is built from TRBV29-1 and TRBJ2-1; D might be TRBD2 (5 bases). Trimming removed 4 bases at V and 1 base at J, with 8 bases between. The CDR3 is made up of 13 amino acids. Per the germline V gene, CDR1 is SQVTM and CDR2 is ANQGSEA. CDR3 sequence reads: CSVAGFSYNEQFF. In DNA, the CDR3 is TGCAGCGTTGCGGGATTTTCCTACAATGAGCAGTTCTTC.

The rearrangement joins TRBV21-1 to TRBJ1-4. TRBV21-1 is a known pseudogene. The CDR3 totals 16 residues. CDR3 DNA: TGTGCCAGCAGCAAAGTCGCGGGGCGCGGTAATGAAAAACTGTTTTTT. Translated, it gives CASSKVAGRGNEKLFF.

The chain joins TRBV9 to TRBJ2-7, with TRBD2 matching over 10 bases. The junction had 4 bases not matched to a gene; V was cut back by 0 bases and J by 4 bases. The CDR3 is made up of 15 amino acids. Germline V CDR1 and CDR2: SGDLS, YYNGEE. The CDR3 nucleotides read TGTGCCAGCAGCGTAGACCCTAGCGGGGGTTACGAGCAGTACTTC. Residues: CASSVDPSGGYEQYF.

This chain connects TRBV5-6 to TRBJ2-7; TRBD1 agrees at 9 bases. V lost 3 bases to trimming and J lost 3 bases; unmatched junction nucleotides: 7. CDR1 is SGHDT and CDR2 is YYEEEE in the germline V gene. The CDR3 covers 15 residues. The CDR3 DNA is TGTGCCAGCAGCTCTGCCGGACAGGGGAACTACGAGCAGTACTTC. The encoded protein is CASSSAGQGNYEQYF.

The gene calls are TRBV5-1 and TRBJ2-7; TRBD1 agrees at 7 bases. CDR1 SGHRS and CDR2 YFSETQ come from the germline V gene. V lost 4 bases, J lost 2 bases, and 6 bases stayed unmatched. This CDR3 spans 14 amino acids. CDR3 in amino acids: CASSTEQGTYEQYF. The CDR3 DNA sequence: TGCGCCAGCAGCACGGAACAGGGGACCTACGAGCAGTACTTC.

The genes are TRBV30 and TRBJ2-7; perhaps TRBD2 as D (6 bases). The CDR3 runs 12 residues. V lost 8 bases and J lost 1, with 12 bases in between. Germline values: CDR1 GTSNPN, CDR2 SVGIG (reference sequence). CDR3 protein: CAISGSSYEQYF. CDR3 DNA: TGTGCCATTAGCGGAAGTTCCTACGAGCAGTACTTC.

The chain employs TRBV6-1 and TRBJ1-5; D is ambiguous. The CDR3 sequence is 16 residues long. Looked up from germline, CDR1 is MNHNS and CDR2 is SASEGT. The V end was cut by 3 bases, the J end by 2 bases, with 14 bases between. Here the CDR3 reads CASSDRRGGGNQPQHF. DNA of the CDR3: TGTGCCAGCAGTGATCGGCGAGGCGGGGGCAATCAGCCCCAGCATTTT.

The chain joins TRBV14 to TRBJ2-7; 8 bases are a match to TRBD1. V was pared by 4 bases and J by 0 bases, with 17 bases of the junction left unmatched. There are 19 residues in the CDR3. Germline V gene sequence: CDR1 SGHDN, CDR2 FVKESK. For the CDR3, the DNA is TGTGCCAGCAGCCCAAGGGCGGTCTGGTTGGACAGGGACTCCTACGAGCAGTACTTC. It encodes CASSPRAVWLDRDSYEQYF.

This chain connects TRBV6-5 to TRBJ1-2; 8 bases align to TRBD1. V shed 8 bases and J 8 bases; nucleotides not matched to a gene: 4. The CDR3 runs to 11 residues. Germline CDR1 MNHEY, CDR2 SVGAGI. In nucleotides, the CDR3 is TGTGCCAGCGACAGGGGTTTAGGCTACACCTTC. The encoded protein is CASDRGLGYTF.

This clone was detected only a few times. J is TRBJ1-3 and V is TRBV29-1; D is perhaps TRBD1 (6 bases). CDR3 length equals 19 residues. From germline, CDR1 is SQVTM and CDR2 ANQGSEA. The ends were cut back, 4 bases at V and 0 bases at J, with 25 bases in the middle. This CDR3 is CSVVVGVSVRGHSGNTIYF. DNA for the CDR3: TGCAGCGTTGTAGTAGGTGTCTCTGTCAGGGGCCACTCTGGAAACACCATATATTTT. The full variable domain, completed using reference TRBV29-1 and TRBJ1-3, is SAVISQKPSRDICQRGTSLTIQCQVDSQVTMMFWYRQQPGQSLTLIATANQGSEATYESGFVIDKFPISRPNLTFSTLTVSNMSPEDSSIYLCSVVVGVSVRGHSGNTIYFGEGSWLTVV.

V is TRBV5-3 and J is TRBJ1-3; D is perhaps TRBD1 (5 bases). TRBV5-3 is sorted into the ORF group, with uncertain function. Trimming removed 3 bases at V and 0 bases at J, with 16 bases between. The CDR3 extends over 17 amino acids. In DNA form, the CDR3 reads TGTGCCAGAAGCTCGGACTACAGGAGGCACTCTGGAAACACCATATATTTT. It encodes CARSSDYRRHSGNTIYF.

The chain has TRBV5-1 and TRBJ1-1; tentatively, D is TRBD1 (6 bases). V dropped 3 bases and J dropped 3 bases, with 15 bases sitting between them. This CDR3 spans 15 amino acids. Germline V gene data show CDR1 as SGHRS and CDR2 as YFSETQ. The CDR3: CASSSATGLDTEAFF. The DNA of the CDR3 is TGCGCCAGCAGCTCGGCTACAGGGTTGGACACTGAAGCTTTCTTT.